This TCR beta chain came from a study of blood T cell repertoires in COVID-19. Clones were read by immunoSEQ multiplex PCR, and TCRdb kept only the in-frame ones, dropping some. The profile shows about 320,000 clones, just over 85% of them singletons. Cohort 3 recovery required two negative PCRs, clearance, or symptom resolution. V was trimmed by 5 bases and J by 1 base, leaving 10 bases between them. This CDR3 has 14 amino acids. Germline CDR1 is ENHRY and CDR2 is SYGVKD. The TCR was taken from a woman between 18 and 29 years old who had recovered from COVID-19. What was sequenced was PBMCs or T cells enriched from blood (not recorded which). The genes are TRBV10-3 and TRBJ2-3; D may be TRBD1 (6 bases). The chain's CDR3 is CAISLDSRTDTQYF. The CDR3 DNA reads as TGTGCCATCAGTTTGGACAGTCGCACAGATACGCAGTATTTT.